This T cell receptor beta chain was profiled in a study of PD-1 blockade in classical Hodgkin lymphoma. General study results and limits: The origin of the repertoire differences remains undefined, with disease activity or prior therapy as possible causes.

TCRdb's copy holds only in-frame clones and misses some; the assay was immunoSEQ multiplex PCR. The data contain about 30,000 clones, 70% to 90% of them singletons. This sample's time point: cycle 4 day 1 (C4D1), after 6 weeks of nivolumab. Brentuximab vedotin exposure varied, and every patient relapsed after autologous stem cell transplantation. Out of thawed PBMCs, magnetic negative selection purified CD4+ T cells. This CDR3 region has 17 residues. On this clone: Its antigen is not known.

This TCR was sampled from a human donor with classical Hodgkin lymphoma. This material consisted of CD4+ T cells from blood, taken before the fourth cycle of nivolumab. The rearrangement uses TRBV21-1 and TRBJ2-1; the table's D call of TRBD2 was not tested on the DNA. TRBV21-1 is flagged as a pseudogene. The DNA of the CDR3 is TGTGCCAGCAGCAAACACCCACGGGGAATGCCCTACAATGAGCAGTTCTTC. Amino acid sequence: CASSKHPRGMPYNEQFF.